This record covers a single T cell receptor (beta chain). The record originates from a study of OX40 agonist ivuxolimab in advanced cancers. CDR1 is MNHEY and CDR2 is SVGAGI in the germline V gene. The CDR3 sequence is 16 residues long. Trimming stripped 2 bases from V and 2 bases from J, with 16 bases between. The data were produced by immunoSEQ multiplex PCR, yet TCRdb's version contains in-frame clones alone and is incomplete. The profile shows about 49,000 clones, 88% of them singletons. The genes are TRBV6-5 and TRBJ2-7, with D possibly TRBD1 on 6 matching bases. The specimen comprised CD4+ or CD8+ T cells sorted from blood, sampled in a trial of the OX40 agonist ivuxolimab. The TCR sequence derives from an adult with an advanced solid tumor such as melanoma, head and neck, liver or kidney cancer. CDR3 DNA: TGTGCCAGCAGTTACGGGCAGCGGCCAGGGGCCTACGAGCAGTACTTC. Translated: CASSYGQRPGAYEQYF.